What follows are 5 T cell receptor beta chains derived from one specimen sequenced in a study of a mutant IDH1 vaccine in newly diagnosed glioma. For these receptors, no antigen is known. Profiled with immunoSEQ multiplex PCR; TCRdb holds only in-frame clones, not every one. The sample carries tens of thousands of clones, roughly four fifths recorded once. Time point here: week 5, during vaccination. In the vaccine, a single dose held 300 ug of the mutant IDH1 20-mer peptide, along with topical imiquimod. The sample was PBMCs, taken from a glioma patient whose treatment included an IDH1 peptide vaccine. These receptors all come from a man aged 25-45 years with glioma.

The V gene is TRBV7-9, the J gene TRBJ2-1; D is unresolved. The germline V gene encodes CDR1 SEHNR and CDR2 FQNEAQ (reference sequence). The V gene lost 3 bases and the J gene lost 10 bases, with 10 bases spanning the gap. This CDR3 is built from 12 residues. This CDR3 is CASSLIGREQFF. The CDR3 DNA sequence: TGTGCCAGCAGCTTGATAGGACGCGAGCAGTTCTTC.

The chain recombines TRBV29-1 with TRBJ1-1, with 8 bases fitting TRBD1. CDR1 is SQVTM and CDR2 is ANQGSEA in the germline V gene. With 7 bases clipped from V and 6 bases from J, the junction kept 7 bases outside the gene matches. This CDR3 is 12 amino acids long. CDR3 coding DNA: TGCAGCGCCGGACAGGGAACGTCTGAAGCTTTCTTT. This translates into CSAGQGTSEAFF. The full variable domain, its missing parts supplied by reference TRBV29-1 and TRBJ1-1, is SAVISQKPSRDICQRGTSLTIQCQVDSQVTMMFWYRQQPGQSLTLIATANQGSEATYESGFVIDKFPISRPNLTFSTLTVSNMSPEDSSIYLCSAGQGTSEAFFGQGTRLTVV.

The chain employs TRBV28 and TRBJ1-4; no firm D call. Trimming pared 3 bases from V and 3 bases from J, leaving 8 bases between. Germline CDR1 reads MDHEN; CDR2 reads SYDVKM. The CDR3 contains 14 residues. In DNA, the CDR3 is TGTGCCAGCAGTTTTGAGGGTTCTAATGAAAAACTGTTTTTT. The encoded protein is CASSFEGSNEKLFF.

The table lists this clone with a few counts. This chain's CDR3 is CATQSGATGELFF. The CDR3, as DNA: TGCGCCACCCAGTCCGGCGCCACCGGGGAGCTGTTTTTT. This chain uses TRBV5-1 with TRBJ2-2, with D hard to call. CDR1 SGHRS and CDR2 YFSETQ come from the germline V gene. The CDR3 loop spans 13 amino acids. V gave up 9 bases and J gave up 4 bases, with 13 bases separating them.

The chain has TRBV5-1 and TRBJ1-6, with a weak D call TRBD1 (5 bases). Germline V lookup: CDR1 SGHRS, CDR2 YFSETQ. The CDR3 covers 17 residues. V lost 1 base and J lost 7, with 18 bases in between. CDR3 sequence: CASSLTPGAGRNSPLHF. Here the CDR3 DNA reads TGCGCCAGCAGCTTGACCCCCGGAGCGGGGCGGAATTCACCCCTCCACTTT.